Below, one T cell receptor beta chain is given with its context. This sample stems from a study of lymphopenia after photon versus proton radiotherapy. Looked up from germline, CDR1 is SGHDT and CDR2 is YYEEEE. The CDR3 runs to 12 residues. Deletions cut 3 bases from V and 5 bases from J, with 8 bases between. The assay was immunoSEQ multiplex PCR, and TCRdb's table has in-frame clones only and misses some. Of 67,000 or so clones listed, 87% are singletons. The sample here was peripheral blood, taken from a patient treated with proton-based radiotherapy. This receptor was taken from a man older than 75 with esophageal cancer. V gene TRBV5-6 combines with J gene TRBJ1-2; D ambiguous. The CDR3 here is CASSSSRYGYTF. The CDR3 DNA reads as TGTGCCAGCAGCTCCAGCAGATATGGCTACACCTTC.